Presented here are 18 T cell receptor beta chains from one specimen sequenced in a study of early T cells in non-severe SARS-CoV-2 infection. TCRdb analysed the 5' RACE reads with MiXCR anew, one entry per CDR3 protein. The sample has tens of thousands of distinct CDR3 sequences, approximately 5.2% seen once. Sequenced: whole blood. Source of these receptors: an adult who was a healthcare worker with PCR-confirmed SARS-CoV-2 infection or an uninfected control (not recorded which).

The V call is TRBV29-1, the J call TRBJ2-2, with D perhaps matching TRBD1 (6 bases). V was cut by 4 bases and J by 0 bases, with 12 bases left in between. In germline, CDR1 is SQVTM, CDR2 ANQGSEA. The CDR3 is 15 amino acids. In nucleotides, the CDR3 is TGCAGCGTTGCCCCCGGGACAACGAACACCGGGGAGCTGTTTTTT. It yields the protein CSVAPGTTNTGELFF.

This clonotype was recorded at least ten times. The rearrangement joins TRBV13 to TRBJ2-7; 7 bases align to TRBD2. Germline CDR1 is PRHDT and CDR2 is FYEKMQ (reference sequence). Unmatched junction bases numbered 5, after V lost 2 bases and J lost 4 bases. The CDR3 is 14 amino acids. DNA of the CDR3: TGTGCCAGCAGCTTAAGCGGGGCGACATACGAGCAGTACTTC. Translated, it gives CASSLSGATYEQYF.

In its sample, this clonotype was seen many times. The chain employs TRBV7-9 and TRBJ2-7; TRBD2 might be the D (5 bases). V dropped 8 bases and J dropped 2 bases, with 13 bases sitting between them. The CDR3 is made up of 13 amino acids. Germline V lookup: CDR1 SEHNR, CDR2 FQNEAQ (reference sequence). The CDR3 DNA sequence: TGTGCCAGCGGCGGCGGGCGGGCCTACGAGCAGTACTTC. This gives the protein CASGGGRAYEQYF.

This clonotype was found many times. This chain links TRBV18 with TRBJ2-1; 10 positions agree with TRBD2. CDR1 is KGHSH and CDR2 is LQKENI in the germline V gene. This CDR3 has 16 residues. The ends lost 3 bases at V and 4 bases at J; junction bases unmatched: 6. The CDR3 loop is CASSPLGTSEYNEQFF. DNA for the CDR3: TGTGCCAGCTCACCCCTAGGGACTAGCGAGTACAATGAGCAGTTCTTC.

This clonotype was seen at least ten times. The rearrangement joins TRBV20-1 to TRBJ2-7; 14 nucleotides align to TRBD2. This CDR3 has 16 residues. V lost 6 bases to trimming and J lost 6 bases; unmatched junction nucleotides: 13. The germline gives CDR1 DFQATT, CDR2 SNEGSKA (reference sequence). The CDR3 DNA reads TGCAGTGCCCCCGACGCCCTGACTAGCGGGAGGGGCGAGCAGTACTTC. Its translation is CSAPDALTSGRGEQYF.

There are many counts of this clonotype. The rearrangement links TRBV10-3 to TRBJ1-5; no clear D gene. The germline V and J ends were trimmed by 8 bases and 0 bases, with 14 bases remaining between them. The germline gives CDR1 ENHRY, CDR2 SYGVKD. The CDR3 has 15 amino acids. The CDR3 nucleotides read TGTGCCATCTTGAAGGATTTGGGTAGCAATCAGCCCCAGCATTTT. This translates into CAILKDLGSNQPQHF.

This clonotype appeared many times. The chain uses TRBV11-2 and TRBJ2-7, with 7 positions matching TRBD1. The J segment lost 3 bases and the V segment lost 4 bases, leaving 3 bases of the junction unmatched. Germline CDR1 is SGHAT and CDR2 is FQNNGV. This CDR3 has 13 residues. CDR3 amino acids: CASSSNRGYEQYF. CDR3 sequence (DNA): TGTGCCAGCAGCTCGAACAGGGGCTACGAGCAGTACTTC.

The chain joins TRBV9 to TRBJ2-3; D unresolved. Trimming pared 2 bases from V and 6 bases from J, leaving 4 bases between. CDR3 length: 11 amino acids. CDR1 SGDLS and CDR2 YYNGEE come from the germline V gene. CDR3 loop: CASSVGDTQYF. CDR3 sequence (DNA): TGTGCCAGCAGCGTCGGGGATACGCAGTATTTT.

This clonotype showed up many times. This chain links TRBV20-1 with TRBJ1-1; TRBD1 aligns across 9 bases. V lost 1 base and J lost 6; bases outside the gene matches: 9. There are 15 residues in the CDR3. Germline CDR1 and CDR2: DFQATT and SNEGSKA (reference sequence). CDR3 sequence: CSARGGGTGRPEAFF. In DNA, the CDR3 is TGCAGTGCTAGAGGTGGAGGGACAGGGAGGCCTGAAGCTTTCTTT.

This clonotype was picked up a small number of times. V usage is TRBV7-6 and J usage is TRBJ2-1; 14 bases line up with TRBD2. Unmatched junction bases numbered 6, after V lost 5 bases and J lost 9 bases. CDR1 and CDR2 from the germline V gene are SGHVS and FNYEAQ. The CDR3 length is 15 residues. CDR3 DNA: TGTGCCAGCAGCCGCGGACTAGCGGGAGGCGGTGAGCAGTTCTTC. This encodes CASSRGLAGGGEQFF.

A few counts support this clonotype. This chain connects TRBV4-3 to TRBJ2-7; D may be TRBD2 (5 bases). CDR1 and CDR2 from the germline V gene are LGHNA and YSLEER. The V and J ends lost 0 bases and 4 bases respectively, with 16 bases between them. CDR3 length: 16 residues. The CDR3 DNA sequence: TGCGCCAGCAGCCAAGAGAAGGCAGGAGGTGCATACGAGCAGTACTTC. It yields the protein CASSQEKAGGAYEQYF.

This clonotype was detected ten times or more. The chain employs TRBV7-6 and TRBJ2-3; 7 bases agree with TRBD1. CDR1 is SGHVS and CDR2 is FNYEAQ in the germline V gene. This CDR3 comprises 15 residues. V shed 2 bases, J shed 1 base, and the junction held 3 bases outside the gene matches. The CDR3 region has the DNA TGTGCCAGCAGCTTACAGGGGGACCGCACAGATACGCAGTATTTT. It codes for CASSLQGDRTDTQYF.

The sample holds a few counts of this clonotype. The V and J genes are TRBV18 and TRBJ1-1; tentative D call: TRBD1 (5 bases). In germline, CDR1 is KGHSH, CDR2 LQKENI. This CDR3 is built from 14 residues. Trimming removed 0 bases at V and 7 bases at J, with 12 bases between. The CDR3, as DNA: TGTGCCAGCTCACCACCTCGACAGCCCTATGAAGCTTTCTTT. It codes for CASSPPRQPYEAFF.

This clonotype was detected only a few times. The chain combines TRBV20-1 with TRBJ2-5; TRBD1 is a possible D gene (5 bases). Germline V lookup: CDR1 DFQATT, CDR2 SNEGSKA (reference sequence). The CDR3 spans 14 residues. V dropped 6 bases and J dropped 1 base, with 15 bases sitting between them. CDR3 DNA sequence: TGCAGTGCCCAAGACGGCAGGGCCCAAGAGACCCAGTACTTC. Amino acid sequence: CSAQDGRAQETQYF.

In this sample, this clonotype turned up many times. The chain links TRBV7-6 to TRBJ2-7, with D unresolved. Trimming pared 4 bases from V and 1 base from J, leaving 8 bases between. Germline CDR1 reads SGHVS; CDR2 reads FNYEAQ. The CDR3 consists of 13 residues. The CDR3 spells CASSSGQSYEQYF. The CDR3 bases are TGTGCCAGCAGCTCGGGTCAATCCTACGAGCAGTACTTC.

This clonotype turned up a few times. The genes are TRBV7-2 and TRBJ1-5; D perhaps matches TRBD1 (5 bases). The length of the CDR3 is 14 residues. The ends were cut back, 2 bases at V and 5 bases at J, with 10 bases in the middle. Germline values: CDR1 SGHTA, CDR2 FQGNSA. The CDR3 DNA reads TGTGCCAGCAGCTTACCAGGGATTCATCAGCCCCAGCATTTT. Encoded protein: CASSLPGIHQPQHF.

At least ten counts were recorded for this clonotype. V usage is TRBV7-3 and J usage is TRBJ2-3, with D possibly matching TRBD1 (6 bases). CDR1 and CDR2 (germline): SGHTA, FQGTGA. The CDR3 has 17 residues. The V gene lost 1 base and the J gene lost 2 bases, with 16 bases spanning the gap. The CDR3 reads CASSLRSGRGYTDTQYF. DNA for the CDR3: TGTGCCAGCAGCTTAAGGTCGGGCAGGGGCTACACAGATACGCAGTATTTT.

Many counts were recorded for this clonotype. The chain is built from TRBV3-1 and TRBJ1-2, with D perhaps TRBD1 (6 bases). CDR3 length: 15 residues. Germline V gene sequence: CDR1 LGHDT, CDR2 YNNKEL (reference sequence). Trimming removed 1 base at V and 2 bases at J, with 11 bases between. In DNA form, the CDR3 reads TGTGCCAGCAGCCAAGCAAGGGGGGAGAACTATGGCTACACCTTC. This translates into CASSQARGENYGYTF.